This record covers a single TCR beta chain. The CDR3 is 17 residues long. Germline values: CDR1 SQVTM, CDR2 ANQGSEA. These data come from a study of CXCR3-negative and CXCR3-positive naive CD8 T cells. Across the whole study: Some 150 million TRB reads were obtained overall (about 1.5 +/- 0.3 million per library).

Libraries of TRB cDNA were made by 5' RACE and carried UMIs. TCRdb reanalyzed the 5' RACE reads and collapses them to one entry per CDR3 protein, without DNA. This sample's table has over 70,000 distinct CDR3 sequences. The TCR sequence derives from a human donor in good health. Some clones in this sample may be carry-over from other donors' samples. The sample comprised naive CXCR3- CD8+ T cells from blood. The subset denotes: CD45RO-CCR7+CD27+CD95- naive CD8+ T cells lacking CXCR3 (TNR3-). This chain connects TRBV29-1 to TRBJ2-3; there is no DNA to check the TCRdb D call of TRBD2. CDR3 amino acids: CSVEDEELAEYTDTQYF.